This entry features one T cell receptor beta chain sequence. Its antigen is currently unknown. The data were taken from a study of cytomegalovirus exposure and HLA in healthy donors. Notes on the study in general: Cytomegalovirus-associated TCR beta chains were listed, numbering 150 to 200. Most of the CMV-associated TCR beta chains (in a later analysis) appeared to be HLA-restricted.

In the PCR, 60 Vbeta and 13 Jbeta primers were used. The method was immunoSEQ multiplex PCR; TCRdb's version includes in-frame clones alone and lacks a portion of them. The sample has roughly 140,000 clones; roughly three quarters are singletons. Donors had nominal health at sampling but likely had unrecorded immune exposures. CDR1 is SGHAT and CDR2 is FQDESV in the germline V gene (reference sequence). V lost 5 bases, J lost 2 bases, and 18 bases lay in between. The CDR3 runs 16 residues. What was sequenced was PBMCs. V and J are TRBV11-1 and TRBJ1-1; possible D gene TRBD1, 5 bases. This TCR came from a woman between 50 and 59 years old in good health and CMV-seronegative. The CDR3 nucleotides read TGTGCCAGCAGCGAAGGGGTACAGGACCCAAACACTGAAGCTTTCTTT. Translated: CASSEGVQDPNTEAFF.